The 22 T cell receptor beta chains below all came from one sample that was sequenced in a study of T cell repertoires in cytomegalovirus infection. The antigens for these receptors are not known. TCRdb reanalysed the reads using MiXCR and keeps one entry per CDR3 protein. Altogether around 800,000 distinct CDR3 sequences are present, approximately 32% being singletons, with the ten largest covering roughly 12%. The specimen comprised cultured CD8+ T cells from PBMCs, sampled from culture after CMV antigen stimulation. The receptors were gathered from a human donor in good health (CMV status not recorded). Some clones in this sample may be carry-over from other donors' samples.

The chain links TRBV7-6 to TRBJ1-6; a possible D gene is TRBD1 (6 bases). The CDR3 extends over 13 amino acids. Trimming removed 7 bases from V and 4 bases from J, with 8 bases in between. Germline V gene sequence: CDR1 SGHVS, CDR2 FNYEAQ. The CDR3 protein is CASTDRYNSPLHF. Written as DNA, the CDR3 is TGTGCCAGCACGGACAGATATAATTCACCCCTCCACTTT.

This clonotype was observed many times. V usage is TRBV7-9 and J usage is TRBJ2-7; 9 bases agree with TRBD1. The CDR3 consists of 13 residues. CDR1 and CDR2 (germline): SEHNR, FQNEAQ (reference sequence). With 5 bases clipped from V and 5 bases from J, the junction kept 4 bases outside the gene matches. The CDR3 DNA follows: TGTGCCAGCAGCCTGGGACAGGGAGACGAGCAGTACTTC. Translation gives CASSLGQGDEQYF.

Remarks on this clonotype: Compared with germline, one end of the junction differs, possibly owing to a read error. CDR3: CANSPYRGASTEAFF. DNA for the CDR3: TGTGCCAACAGTCCGTACAGGGGGGCGAGCACTGAAGCTTTCTTT. The gene calls are TRBV27 and TRBJ1-1; 8 nucleotides line up with TRBD1. The germline V gene has CDR1 MNHEY and CDR2 SMNVEV (reference sequence). CDR3 length: 15 amino acids.

As to this clonotype: The final CDR3 position lacks the conserved phenylalanine or tryptophan, pointing to a likely read error. The limits of the CDR3 on the DNA are not certain, so only TCRdb's listed CDR3 is given. This CDR3 is CASTAYLGGRTWT. The genes are TRBV6-6 and TRBJ2-3; TRBD1 was called by the table and not checked on the DNA. The CDR3 spans 13 residues, counting both ends. Germline assignment: CDR1 MNHNY and CDR2 SVGAGI (reference sequence).

V gene TRBV7-8 combines with J gene TRBJ1-2; weak D call: TRBD1 (5 bases). This CDR3 is 15 amino acids long. The V end was cut by 1 base, the J end by 2 bases, with 11 bases between. Germline-derived CDR1 and CDR2 are SGHVS and FQNEAQ. CDR3 protein: CASSLGGGQNYGYTF. The CDR3 nucleotides read TGTGCCAGCAGCTTAGGGGGGGGTCAGAACTATGGCTACACCTTC.

The genes are TRBV4-1 and TRBJ1-2, with D tentatively TRBD1 (6 bases). Germline values: CDR1 MGHRA, CDR2 YSYEKL. This CDR3 contains 18 residues. The V gene lost 0 bases and the J gene lost 0 bases, with 17 bases spanning the gap. The CDR3 is CASSQDPTGTLSNYGYTF. The CDR3 coding sequence is TGCGCCAGCAGCCAAGATCCGACAGGAACCCTATCTAACTATGGCTACACCTTC.

In regard to this clonotype: It may be a read error: a sequence one base away is much more abundant. The chain carries TRBV7-6 and TRBJ2-7; D gene unclear. The CDR3 has 14 amino acids. Between the trimmed V and J ends, which lost 1 base and 6 bases, there was a span of 13 bases. Germline V lookup: CDR1 SGHVS, CDR2 FNYEAQ. CDR3 in DNA: TGTGCCAGCAGCTTAGGCAGTTCTGGGATCGAGCAGTACTTC. Translation gives CASSLGSSGIEQYF.

The CDR3 DNA is TGTGCCAGCAGCCATGATGGTATGGGGAATTCACCCCTCCACTTT. It specifies CASSHDGMGNSPLHF. The chain carries TRBV12-3 or TRBV12-4 and TRBJ1-6; D unresolved. The V gene lost 6 bases and the J gene lost 7 bases, with 16 bases spanning the gap. CDR3 length: 15 amino acids.

J is TRBJ2-5 and V is TRBV12-3 or TRBV12-4; TRBD2 aligns across 9 bases. This CDR3 contains 15 residues. V dropped 6 bases and J dropped 3; count of bases not matched to a gene: 8. The CDR3 spells CASSPFSGGEETQYF. The CDR3 coding sequence is TGTGCCAGCAGCCCTTTTAGCGGGGGAGAAGAGACCCAGTACTTC.

This clonotype was detected only a few times. The J gene is TRBJ2-1, the V gene TRBV2; D is uncertain. This CDR3 contains 16 residues. The V and J ends lost 0 bases and 0 bases respectively, with 9 bases between them. CDR1 is SNHLY, CDR2 FYNNEI, per germline. CDR3 residues: CASSEAIVSSYNEQFF. Here the CDR3 DNA reads TGTGCCAGCAGTGAAGCGATCGTGAGCTCCTACAATGAGCAGTTCTTC.

This CDR3 reads CASPLVTPGNTEAFF. The CDR3 DNA sequence: TGTGCCAGCCCCTTGGTCACCCCTGGGAACACTGAAGCTTTCTTT. The V call is TRBV2, the J call TRBJ1-1; D ambiguous. This CDR3 contains 15 residues. The germline gives CDR1 SNHLY, CDR2 FYNNEI. The V end lost 8 bases, the J end lost 1 base, and 17 bases lay between the germline ends.

In DNA, the CDR3 is TGTGCCAGCAGCTTAGAACAGGAACGCGAGCAGTACGTC. Amino acid sequence: CASSLEQEREQYV. This chain connects TRBV7-9 to TRBJ2-7, with D maybe TRBD1 (5 bases). Per the germline V gene, CDR1 is SEHNR and CDR2 is FQNEAQ (reference sequence). The CDR3 is made up of 13 amino acids. The V and J ends lost 1 base and 6 bases respectively, with 10 bases between them.

This clonotype has more than one count but fewer than ten. The chain has TRBV27 and TRBJ1-1; 9 bases are a match to TRBD1. The V segment lost 8 bases and the J segment 4 bases; nucleotides outside the gene matches: 5. This CDR3 comprises 13 residues. Germline CDR1 MNHEY, CDR2 SMNVEV (reference sequence). The CDR3 spells CASGTGGGTEAFF. The DNA of the CDR3 is TGTGCCAGCGGCACAGGGGGCGGCACTGAAGCTTTCTTT.

This chain links TRBV20-1 with TRBJ1-5; TRBD1 aligns across 7 bases. The V segment lost 6 bases and the J segment 0 bases; nucleotides outside the gene matches: 8. The CDR3 extends over 15 amino acids. Looked up from germline, CDR1 is DFQATT and CDR2 is SNEGSKA (reference sequence). The CDR3 here is CSARRGRFSNQPQHF. CDR3 DNA: TGCAGTGCCCGAAGGGGGCGGTTTAGCAATCAGCCCCAGCATTTT.

This chain connects TRBV9 to TRBJ1-2, with D unclear. The CDR3 totals 14 residues. CDR1 is SGDLS and CDR2 is YYNGEE in the germline V gene. The V end was cut by 4 bases, the J end by 4 bases, with 14 bases between. For the CDR3, the DNA is TGTGCCAGCAGCCCCCGCGGAAAGGTCTATGGCTACACCTTC. Its protein is CASSPRGKVYGYTF.

V and J are TRBV5-6 and TRBJ2-6; 7 nucleotides line up with TRBD1. The CDR3 is made up of 17 amino acids. From germline, CDR1 is SGHDT and CDR2 YYEEEE. J lost 4 bases, V lost 5 bases, and 12 bases had no gene match. CDR3 nucleotide sequence: TGTGCCAGCAGTTGGGGAATGGGGACAGAAGGGGCCAACGTCCTGACTTTC. It is translated as CASSWGMGTEGANVLTF. The variable domain in full, with the rest retrieved from reference TRBV5-6 and TRBJ2-6, is DAGVTQSPTHLIKTRGQQVTLRCSPKSGHDTVSWYQQALGQGPQFIFQYYEEEERQRGNFPDRFSGHQFPNYSSELNVNALLLGDSALYLCASSWGMGTEGANVLTFGAGSRLTVL.

V gene TRBV10-3 combines with J gene TRBJ1-5, with D possibly TRBD1 on 6 matching bases. The V gene lost 11 bases and the J gene lost 0 bases, with 14 bases spanning the gap. The CDR3 is 14 amino acids. Looked up from germline, CDR1 is ENHRY and CDR2 is SYGVKD. The DNA of the CDR3 is TGTGCCTCGATGACAGGTGATAGCAATCAGCCCCAGCATTTT. The encoded protein is CASMTGDSNQPQHF.

This clonotype was seen a few times. The CDR3 DNA follows: TGTGCCACCAACCCCCTGCCTTCTAATGAAAAACTGTTTTTT. Residues: CATNPLPSNEKLFF. This chain connects TRBV15 to TRBJ1-4, with D unresolved. The CDR3 covers 14 residues. Germline CDR1 is LNHNV and CDR2 is YYDKDF (reference sequence). V was cut by 7 bases and J by 3 bases, with 12 bases left in between.

This clonotype was counted ten times or more. The J gene is TRBJ2-1, the V gene TRBV5-4; 12 bases are a match to TRBD1. In germline, CDR1 is SGHNT, CDR2 YYREEE (reference sequence). The CDR3 consists of 18 residues. With 4 bases clipped from V and 5 bases from J, the junction kept 13 bases outside the gene matches. DNA of the CDR3: TGTGCCAGCAGCGCGGTGCTGGGACAGGGGGCGCTCGACAATGAGCAGTTCTTC. Translation: CASSAVLGQGALDNEQFF.

This clonotype showed up just a few times. The rearrangement links TRBV5-4 to TRBJ2-3; D unresolved. Trimming took off 0 bases at V and 4 bases at J, with 12 bases between the two ends. Germline CDR1 and CDR2: SGHNT and YYREEE (reference sequence). The CDR3 is 15 residues long. CDR3 residues: CASSLVSIAADTQYF. The CDR3 DNA is TGTGCCAGCAGCTTGGTGTCAATTGCAGCAGATACGCAGTATTTT.

This clonotype was observed a few times. This chain links TRBV19 with TRBJ1-5, with D uncertain. Germline assignment: CDR1 LNHDA and CDR2 SQIVND (reference sequence). The germline V and J ends were trimmed by 10 bases and 7 bases, with 17 bases remaining between them. CDR3 size: 13 residues. The CDR3 spells CAISDEGDQPQHF. CDR3 coding DNA: TGTGCCATCTCAGACGAAGGAGACCAGCCCCAGCATTTT.

The V gene is TRBV18, the J gene TRBJ1-4; D is possibly TRBD1 (6 bases). This CDR3 is built from 15 residues. Trimming stripped 2 bases from V and 1 base from J, with 8 bases between. The V gene's germline CDR1 is KGHSH and CDR2 LQKENI. The CDR3 nucleotides read TGTGCCAGCTCACCAAACAGGGAAACTAATGAAAAACTGTTTTTT. It yields the protein CASSPNRETNEKLFF.